The rows below give T cell receptor beta chains drawn from one sample of a study of vaccination effects on CD4 cells after COVID-19. The repertoire was sequenced with immunoSEQ multiplex PCR; TCRdb's copy has only in-frame clones and lacks some. The table shows 50,000 to 75,000 clones, with approximately 70% occurring only once. Which antigens these TCRs recognize remains unknown. Sequenced here: CD4+ T cells from PBMCs cultured without peptide, sampled before COVID-19 vaccination. The receptors come from a human donor who had a prior SARS-CoV-2 infection. The CDR3 runs from the conserved cysteine through the conserved F or W. The D gene is left open where the match is weak. Clone size is given for some rows only: seen once, a few or many times, or a class if the clone is expanded.

TRBV2,NA,TRBJ2-3,NA,CASSLADTQYF,TGTGCCAGCAGTTTGGCCGATACGCAGTATTTT
TRBV18,NA,TRBJ2-1,few,CASRKRADLSSYNEQFF,TGTGCCAGCCGGAAAAGGGCTGACCTGAGCTCCTACAATGAGCAGTTCTTC
TRBV30,TRBD2,TRBJ2-2,few,CAWASGAYTGELFF,TGTGCCTGGGCTAGCGGGGCTTACACCGGGGAGCTGTTTTTT
TRBV5-4,TRBD1,TRBJ2-3,NA,CASSSWDSSDSSTDTQYF,TGTGCCAGCAGCTCCTGGGACAGTAGTGATTCTAGCACAGATACGCAGTATTTT
TRBV27,NA,TRBJ1-2,NA,CASSLSFPGHEPYGYTF,TGTGCCAGCAGTTTATCGTTCCCGGGGCACGAACCCTATGGCTACACCTTC
TRBV10-3,NA,TRBJ2-7,few,CAIQESLPGKQYF,TGTGCCATCCAAGAGAGCCTCCCGGGGAAGCAGTACTTC
TRBV7-9,NA,TRBJ2-2,once,CASSPGESRNTGELFF,TGTGCCAGCAGCCCCGGAGAGAGCCGAAACACCGGGGAGCTGTTTTTT
TRBV7-9,NA,TRBJ1-5,few,CASSSGTENQPQHF,TGTGCCAGCAGCTCCGGGACCGAAAATCAGCCCCAGCATTTT
TRBV7-3,NA,TRBJ2-3,NA,CASSWGRDTQYF,TGTGCCAGCAGCTGGGGGAGAGATACGCAGTATTTT
TRBV11-3,NA,TRBJ2-7,NA,CASRTSASPYEQYF,TGTGCCAGCAGGACCTCGGCCTCTCCCTACGAGCAGTACTTC
TRBV24-1,NA,TRBJ2-7,NA,CATSDPLTGVEQYF,TGTGCCACCAGTGACCCGCTGACCGGAGTCGAGCAGTACTTC
TRBV2,NA,TRBJ2-2,NA,CASSEQEQVAGELFF,TGTGCCAGCAGTGAGCAGGAGCAGGTCGCCGGGGAGCTGTTTTTT
TRBV15,TRBD2,TRBJ2-2,NA,CATSWRTSGGSTGELFF,TGTGCCACCAGCTGGAGGACTAGCGGGGGGAGCACCGGGGAGCTGTTTTTT
TRBV24-1,NA,TRBJ2-1,NA,CATRGAYNEQFF,TGTGCCACCAGGGGCGCCTACAATGAGCAGTTCTTC
TRBV12-3/TRBV12-4,NA,TRBJ1-1,NA,CASSLLRSHGAFF,TGTGCCAGCAGTTTATTACGCTCTCACGGGGCTTTCTTT
TRBV7-6,NA,TRBJ2-5,once,CASSPRDGGLGETQYF,TGTGCCAGCAGCCCGCGGGACGGCGGGCTAGGAGAGACCCAGTACTTC
TRBV9,TRBD2,TRBJ2-1,NA,CASSLTSGGYNEQFF,TGTGCCAGCAGCCTCACTAGCGGGGGTTACAATGAGCAGTTCTTC
TRBV7-8,NA,TRBJ1-2,NA,CASSLEWGSNYGYTF,TGTGCCAGCAGCTTAGAGTGGGGCTCTAACTATGGCTACACCTTC
TRBV28,NA,TRBJ1-1,few,CASSFLGREAFF,TGTGCCAGCAGTTTTCTTGGGCGTGAAGCTTTCTTT
TRBV5-4,NA,TRBJ1-5,few,CASSLEVNQPQHF,TGTGCCAGCAGCTTGGAAGTTAATCAGCCCCAGCATTTT
TRBV5-1,NA,TRBJ1-3,NA,CASSLGTYYSSGNTIYF,TGCGCCAGCAGCTTGGGGACATACTATTCCTCTGGAAACACCATATATTTT
TRBV7-3,TRBD2,TRBJ2-1,NA,CASSPGGSGIGQFF,TGTGCCAGCAGCCCTGGGGGTAGCGGGATTGGGCAGTTCTTC
TRBV5-1,NA,TRBJ1-1,few,CASQGSDAEAFF,TGCGCCAGCCAGGGATCTGATGCTGAAGCTTTCTTT
TRBV7-9,TRBD1,TRBJ1-1,once,CASSLISGGQEHTEAFF,TGTGCCAGCAGCTTAATAAGTGGGGGACAGGAGCACACTGAAGCTTTCTTT
TRBV5-1,NA,TRBJ1-6,NA,CASSLAGGGGSPLHF,TGCGCCAGCAGCTTGGCCGGGGGAGGAGGGTCACCCCTCCACTTT
TRBV3-1/TRBV3-2,NA,TRBJ2-5,NA,CASSQEGGLLSQYF,TGTGCCAGCAGCCAAGAGGGGGGCTTGTTAAGCCAGTACTTC
TRBV2,TRBD1,TRBJ1-6,few,CASSRGQSYNSPLHF,TGTGCCAGCAGTCGGGGACAGAGCTATAATTCACCCCTCCACTTT
TRBV30,NA,TRBJ1-1,NA,CAWSERHTEAFF,TGTGCCTGGAGTGAACGGCATACTGAAGCTTTCTTT
TRBV18,NA,TRBJ2-1,NA,CASSPPIKGGPDEQFF,TGTGCCAGCTCACCCCCTATTAAGGGCGGCCCGGATGAGCAGTTCTTC